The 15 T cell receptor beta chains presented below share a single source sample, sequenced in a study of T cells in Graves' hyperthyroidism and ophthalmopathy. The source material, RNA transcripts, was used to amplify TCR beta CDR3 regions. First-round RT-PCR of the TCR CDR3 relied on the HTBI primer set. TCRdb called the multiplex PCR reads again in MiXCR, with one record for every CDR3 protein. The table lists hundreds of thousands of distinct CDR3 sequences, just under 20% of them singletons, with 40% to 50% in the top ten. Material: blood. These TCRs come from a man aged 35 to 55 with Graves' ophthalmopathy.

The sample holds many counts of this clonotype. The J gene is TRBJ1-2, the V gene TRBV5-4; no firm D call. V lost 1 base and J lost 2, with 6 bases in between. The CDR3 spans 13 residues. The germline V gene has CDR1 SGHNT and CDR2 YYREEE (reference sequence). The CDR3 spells CASSLRFNYGYTF. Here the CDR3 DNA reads TGTGCCAGCAGCTTGAGGTTCAACTATGGCTACACCTTC.

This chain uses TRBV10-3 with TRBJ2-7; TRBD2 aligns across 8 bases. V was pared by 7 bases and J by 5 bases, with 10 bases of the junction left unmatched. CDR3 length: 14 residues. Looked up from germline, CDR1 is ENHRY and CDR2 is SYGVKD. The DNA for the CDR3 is TGTGCCATCAACCCCGGGACTAGAAGTCACGAGCAGTACTTC. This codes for CAINPGTRSHEQYF.

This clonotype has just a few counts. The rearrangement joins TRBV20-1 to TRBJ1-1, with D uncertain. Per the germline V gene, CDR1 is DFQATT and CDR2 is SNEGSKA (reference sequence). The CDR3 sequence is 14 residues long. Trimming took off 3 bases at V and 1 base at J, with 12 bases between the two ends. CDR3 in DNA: TGCAGTGCTAGTGTTGTCCCGTGGAACACTGAAGCTTTCTTT. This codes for CSASVVPWNTEAFF.

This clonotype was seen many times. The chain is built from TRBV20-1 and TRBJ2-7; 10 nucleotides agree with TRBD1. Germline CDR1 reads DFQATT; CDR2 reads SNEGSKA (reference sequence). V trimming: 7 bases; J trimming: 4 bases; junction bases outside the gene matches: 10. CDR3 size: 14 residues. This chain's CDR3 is CSVPRQGAVYEQYF. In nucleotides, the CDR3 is TGCAGTGTACCGCGACAGGGGGCGGTGTACGAGCAGTACTTC.

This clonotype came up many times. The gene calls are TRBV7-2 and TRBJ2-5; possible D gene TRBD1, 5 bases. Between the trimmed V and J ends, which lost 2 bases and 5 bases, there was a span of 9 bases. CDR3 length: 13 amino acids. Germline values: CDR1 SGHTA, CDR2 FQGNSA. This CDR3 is CASSLSGWETQYF. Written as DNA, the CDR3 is TGTGCCAGCAGCTTATCAGGGTGGGAGACCCAGTACTTC.

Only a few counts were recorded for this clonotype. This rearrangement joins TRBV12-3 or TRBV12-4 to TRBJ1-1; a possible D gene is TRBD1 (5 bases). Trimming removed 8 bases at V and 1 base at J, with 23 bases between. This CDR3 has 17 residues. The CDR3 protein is CASPPTRGSSKNTEAFF. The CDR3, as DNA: TGTGCCAGCCCCCCCACTCGGGGGTCTTCAAAGAACACTGAAGCTTTCTTT.

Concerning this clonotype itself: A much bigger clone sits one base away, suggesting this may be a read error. In DNA form, the CDR3 reads TGTGCCAGCAGTTCCTCCGGGACACTTGAAGCTTTCTTT. Translation: CASSSSGTLEAFF. The gene calls are TRBV28 and TRBJ1-1, with D perhaps matching TRBD1 (6 bases). Germline V CDR1 and CDR2: MDHEN, SYDVKM. The CDR3 contains 13 residues. The V end lost 4 bases, the J end lost 7 bases, and 13 bases lay between the germline ends.

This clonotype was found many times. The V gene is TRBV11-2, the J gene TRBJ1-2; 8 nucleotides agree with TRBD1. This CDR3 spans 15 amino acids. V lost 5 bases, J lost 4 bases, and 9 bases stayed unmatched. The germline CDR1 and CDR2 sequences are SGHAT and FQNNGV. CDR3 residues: CASSLLRTGGYGYTF. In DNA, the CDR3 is TGTGCCAGCAGCCTACTTAGAACAGGGGGCTATGGCTACACCTTC. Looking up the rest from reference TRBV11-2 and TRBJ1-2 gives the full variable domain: EAGVAQSPRYKIIEKRQSVAFWCNPISGHATLYWYQQILGQGPKLLIQFQNNGVVDDSQLPKDRFSAERLKGVDSTLKIQPAKLEDSAVYLCASSLLRTGGYGYTFGSGTRLTVV.

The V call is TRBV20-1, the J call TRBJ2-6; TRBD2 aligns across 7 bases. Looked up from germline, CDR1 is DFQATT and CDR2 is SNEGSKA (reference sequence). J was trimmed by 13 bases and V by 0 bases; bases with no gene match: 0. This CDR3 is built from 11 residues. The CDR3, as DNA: TGCAGTGCTAGAGAGCGGGGGGTCCTGACTTTC. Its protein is CSARERGVLTF.

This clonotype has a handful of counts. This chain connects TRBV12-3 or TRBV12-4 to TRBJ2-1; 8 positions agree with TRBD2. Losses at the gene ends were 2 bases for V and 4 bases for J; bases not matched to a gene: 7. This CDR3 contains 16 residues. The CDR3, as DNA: TGTGCCAGCAGTTTAATTCGGGGGGGGCGATACAATGAGCAGTTCTTC. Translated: CASSLIRGGRYNEQFF.

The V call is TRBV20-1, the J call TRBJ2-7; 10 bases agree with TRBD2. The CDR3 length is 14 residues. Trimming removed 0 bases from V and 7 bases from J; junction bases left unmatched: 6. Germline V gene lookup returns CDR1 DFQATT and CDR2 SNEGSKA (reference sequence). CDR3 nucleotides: TGCAGTGCTAGAGAGGGTAGCGGGGGGCGGGAGCAGTACTTC. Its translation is CSAREGSGGREQYF.

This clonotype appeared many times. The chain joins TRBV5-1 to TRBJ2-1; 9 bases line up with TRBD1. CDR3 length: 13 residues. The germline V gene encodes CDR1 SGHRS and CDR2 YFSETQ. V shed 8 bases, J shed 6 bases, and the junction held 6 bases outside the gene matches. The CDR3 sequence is CARPPGQGNEQFF. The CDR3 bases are TGCGCCAGGCCCCCGGGACAGGGCAATGAGCAGTTCTTC.

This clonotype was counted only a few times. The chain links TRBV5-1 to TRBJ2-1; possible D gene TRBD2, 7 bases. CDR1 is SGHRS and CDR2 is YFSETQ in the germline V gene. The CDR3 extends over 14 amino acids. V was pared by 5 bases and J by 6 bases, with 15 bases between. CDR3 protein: CASRRAGAFNEQFF. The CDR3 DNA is TGCGCCAGCAGAAGGGCGGGGGCCTTCAATGAGCAGTTCTTC.

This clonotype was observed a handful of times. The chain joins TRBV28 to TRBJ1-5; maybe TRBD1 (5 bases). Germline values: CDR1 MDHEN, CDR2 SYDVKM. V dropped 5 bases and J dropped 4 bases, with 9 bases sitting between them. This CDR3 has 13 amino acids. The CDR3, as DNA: TGTGCCAGCAGTAAGACAGTTAATCAGCCCCAGCATTTT. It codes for CASSKTVNQPQHF.

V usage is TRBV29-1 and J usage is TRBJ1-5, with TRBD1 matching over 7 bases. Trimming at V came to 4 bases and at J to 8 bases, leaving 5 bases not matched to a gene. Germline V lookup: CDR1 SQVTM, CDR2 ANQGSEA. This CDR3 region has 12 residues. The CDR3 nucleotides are TGCAGCGTTGGAACTGACAGGGAGCCCCAGCATTTT. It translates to CSVGTDREPQHF.